This T cell receptor beta chain was retrieved from a study of regulatory T cells. Primers: 52 TRBV forward and 13 TRBJ reverse. Libraries were prepared by immunoSEQ multiplex PCR; TCRdb keeps only in-frame clonotypes and omits some of them. The sample has under 7,000 clones, approximately 90% seen once. Regulatory (CD25-high CD127-low) and conventional (CD25-low CD127-high) CD4+ T cells were sorted separately. Germline-derived CDR1 and CDR2 are GTSNPN and SVGIG (reference sequence). Trimming pared 5 bases from V and 1 base from J, leaving 8 bases between. The CDR3 has 12 residues. General study results and limits: The two patients with the most severe autoimmunity showed the strongest Treg restriction. Compared with autologous conventional CD4+ cells and control regulatory cells, CD3G-deficient regulatory T cells showed reduced diversity.

A remark on this clone: No antigen is known for it.

The rearrangement joins TRBV30 to TRBJ1-1; D ambiguous. Sequencing was done on a sample of CD4+ Tregs sorted from blood. The TCR sequence derives from a person aged 18-35 years with CD3G deficiency. The CDR3 DNA follows: TGTGCCTGGGGGCAGCCGAACACTGAAGCTTTCTTT. It specifies CAWGQPNTEAFF.